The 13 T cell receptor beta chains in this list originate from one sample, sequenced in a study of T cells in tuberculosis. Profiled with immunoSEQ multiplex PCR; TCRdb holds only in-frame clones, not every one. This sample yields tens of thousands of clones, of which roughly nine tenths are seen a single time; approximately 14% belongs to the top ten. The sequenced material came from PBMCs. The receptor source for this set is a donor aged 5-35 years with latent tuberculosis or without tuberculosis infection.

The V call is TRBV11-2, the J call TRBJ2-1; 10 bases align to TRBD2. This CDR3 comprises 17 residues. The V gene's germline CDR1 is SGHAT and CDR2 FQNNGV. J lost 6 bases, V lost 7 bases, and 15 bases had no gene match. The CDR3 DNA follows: TGTGCCAGCATCCCGACCCCTAGCGGGGGCCCCAGCAATGAGCAGTTCTTC. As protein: CASIPTPSGGPSNEQFF. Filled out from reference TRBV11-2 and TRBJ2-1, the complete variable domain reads EAGVAQSPRYKIIEKRQSVAFWCNPISGHATLYWYQQILGQGPKLLIQFQNNGVVDDSQLPKDRFSAERLKGVDSTLKIQPAKLEDSAVYLCASIPTPSGGPSNEQFFGPGTRLTVL.

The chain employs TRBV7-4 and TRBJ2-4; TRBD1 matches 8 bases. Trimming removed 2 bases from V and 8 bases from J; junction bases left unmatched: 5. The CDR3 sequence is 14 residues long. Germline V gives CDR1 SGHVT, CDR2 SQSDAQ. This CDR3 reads CASSLQGAGDIQYF. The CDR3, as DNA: TGTGCCAGCAGCTTACAGGGGGCGGGTGACATTCAGTACTTC.

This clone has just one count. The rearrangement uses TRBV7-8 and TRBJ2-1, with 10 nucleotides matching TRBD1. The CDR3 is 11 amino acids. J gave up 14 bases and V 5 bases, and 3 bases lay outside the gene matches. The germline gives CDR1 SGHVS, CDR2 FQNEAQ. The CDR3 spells CASSVGTGEFF. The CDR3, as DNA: TGTGCCAGCAGCGTAGGGACAGGGGAGTTCTTC.

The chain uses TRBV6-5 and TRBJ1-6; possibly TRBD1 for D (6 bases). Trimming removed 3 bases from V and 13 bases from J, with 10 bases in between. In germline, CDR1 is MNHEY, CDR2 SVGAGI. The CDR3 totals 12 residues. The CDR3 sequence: CASSYLQGPLHF. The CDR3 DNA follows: TGTGCCAGCAGTTATCTCCAGGGGCCCCTCCACTTT.

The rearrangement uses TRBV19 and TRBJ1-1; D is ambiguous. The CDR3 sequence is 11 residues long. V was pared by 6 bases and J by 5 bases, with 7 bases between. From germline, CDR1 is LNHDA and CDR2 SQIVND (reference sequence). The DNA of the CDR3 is TGTGCCAGTAGGATCAGTACTGAAGCTTTCTTT. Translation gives CASRISTEAFF.

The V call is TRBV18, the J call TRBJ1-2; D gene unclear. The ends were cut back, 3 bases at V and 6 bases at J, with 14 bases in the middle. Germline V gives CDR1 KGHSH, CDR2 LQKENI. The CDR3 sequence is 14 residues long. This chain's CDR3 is CASSPTGGGDGYTF. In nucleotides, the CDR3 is TGTGCCAGCTCACCGACGGGTGGAGGCGATGGCTACACCTTC.

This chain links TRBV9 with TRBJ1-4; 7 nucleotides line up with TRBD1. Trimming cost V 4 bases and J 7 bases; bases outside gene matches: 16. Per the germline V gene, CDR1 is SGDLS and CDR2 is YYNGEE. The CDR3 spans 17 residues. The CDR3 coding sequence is TGTGCCAGCAGCCGAGAGGCAGGGGGGCCCGCGAGTGAAAAACTGTTTTTT. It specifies CASSREAGGPASEKLFF.

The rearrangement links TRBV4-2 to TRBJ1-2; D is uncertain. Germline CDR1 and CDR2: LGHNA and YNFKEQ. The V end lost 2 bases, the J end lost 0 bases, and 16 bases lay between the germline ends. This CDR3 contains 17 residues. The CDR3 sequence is CASSQPNPPVANYGYTF. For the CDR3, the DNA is TGTGCCAGCAGCCAACCCAACCCCCCCGTAGCTAACTATGGCTACACCTTC.

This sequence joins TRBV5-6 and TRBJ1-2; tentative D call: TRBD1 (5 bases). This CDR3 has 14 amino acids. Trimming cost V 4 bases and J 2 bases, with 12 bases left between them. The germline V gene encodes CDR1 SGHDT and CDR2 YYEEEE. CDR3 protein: CASSRGGVNYGYTF. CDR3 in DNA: TGTGCCAGCAGCAGGGGAGGGGTAAACTATGGCTACACCTTC.

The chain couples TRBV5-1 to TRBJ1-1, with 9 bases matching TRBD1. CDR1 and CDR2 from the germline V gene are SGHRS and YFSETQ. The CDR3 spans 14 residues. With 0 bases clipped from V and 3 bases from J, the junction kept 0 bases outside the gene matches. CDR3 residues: CASSLDRGHTEAFF. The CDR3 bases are TGCGCCAGCAGCTTGGACAGGGGGCACACTGAAGCTTTCTTT.

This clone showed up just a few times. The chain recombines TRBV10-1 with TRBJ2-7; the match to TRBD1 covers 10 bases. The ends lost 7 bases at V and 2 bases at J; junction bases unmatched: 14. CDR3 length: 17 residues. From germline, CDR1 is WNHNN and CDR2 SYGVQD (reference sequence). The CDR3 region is CASTAGWRDRGAYEQYF. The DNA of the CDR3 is TGCGCCAGCACCGCGGGGTGGCGGGACAGGGGAGCCTACGAGCAGTACTTC.

CDR3 bases: TGTGCCAGCAGCTTCTTCCCCGCCTATAATTCACCCCTCCACTTT. This gives the protein CASSFFPAYNSPLHF. This chain connects TRBV5-6 to TRBJ1-6; D remains ambiguous. This CDR3 contains 15 residues. Looked up from germline, CDR1 is SGHDT and CDR2 is YYEEEE. With 2 bases removed from V and 2 bases from J, the gap between germline ends came to 8 bases.

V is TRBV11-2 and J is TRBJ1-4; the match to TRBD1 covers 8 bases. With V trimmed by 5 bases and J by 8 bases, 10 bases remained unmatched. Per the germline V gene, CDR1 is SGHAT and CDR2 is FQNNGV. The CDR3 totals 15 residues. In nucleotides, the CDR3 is TGTGCCAGCAGCCCAAGGGACAGGAACCGAGAAAAACTGTTTTTT. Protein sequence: CASSPRDRNREKLFF.